The sequence of this TCR beta chain was determined in a study of blood T cell repertoires in COVID-19. V dropped 6 bases and J dropped 6; count of bases not matched to a gene: 9. The CDR3 spans 14 residues. The germline CDR1 and CDR2 sequences are SGHVS and FQNEAQ. Using immunoSEQ multiplex PCR, the repertoire was profiled, and TCRdb retains in-frame clones only, with some absent. The data contain 200,000 to 250,000 clones, 85% to 90% of them singletons. The clonotype originates from a middle-aged man who had been exposed to COVID-19. The chain is built from TRBV7-8 and TRBJ2-7; 9 nucleotides line up with TRBD1. Sequenced material: PBMCs or T cells enriched from blood (not recorded which). CDR3 nucleotides: TGTGCCAGCAGACGGACAGGGGACGGGGGCGAGCAGTACTTC. Protein: CASRRTGDGGEQYF.